The rows below give T cell receptor beta chains drawn from one sample of a study of siplizumab effects on memory and regulatory T cells. TCRdb keeps only in-frame clones here, not all; method: immunoSEQ multiplex PCR. The sample gives around 95,000 clones, about 91% of which show up once; 0.14% to 0.15% is in the top ten. The sequenced material came from CD4+ T cells sorted from blood. These TCRs come from a human donor in good health. Each CDR3 is given with its conserved first and last residue. The D gene is left open where the match is weak. Clone size is shown for a subset of rows, as once, few, many or a class of expanded clone.

D gene	V gene	J gene	clone size	CDR3 DNA	CDR3 protein
.	TRBV18	TRBJ2-7	.	TGTGCCAGCTCACCGACAGGAGGGATCTACGAGCAGTACTTC	CASSPTGGIYEQYF
.	TRBV7-2	TRBJ1-1	.	TGTGCCAGCAGTCCAACTTTATCGAACACTGAAGCTTTCTTT	CASSPTLSNTEAFF
.	TRBV11-2	TRBJ1-2	few	TGTGCCAGCAGCGAACACACAGTCGTCGACTATGGCTACACCTTC	CASSEHTVVDYGYTF
.	TRBV6-5	TRBJ1-1	.	TGTGCCAGCAGTTACAATCGACGTTGGAGGGTAGCTTTCTTT	CASSYNRRWRVAFF
.	TRBV4-1	TRBJ2-2	.	TGCGCCAGCCTCGGGGACACCGGGGAGCTGTTTTTT	CASLGDTGELFF
.	TRBV30	TRBJ1-1	once	TGTGCCTGGAGTGGGACTGAAGCTTTCTTT	CAWSGTEAFF
.	TRBV2	TRBJ1-5	.	TGTGCCAGCAGTGATTTCGGTGAAGGACAGCCCCAGCATTTT	CASSDFGEGQPQHF
TRBD1	TRBV7-6	TRBJ1-1	.	TGTGCCAGCAGCTTAGTGGGACAGGGGAACACTGAAGCTTTCTTT	CASSLVGQGNTEAFF
TRBD1	TRBV28	TRBJ1-4	once	TGTGCCAGCAGTTCTGGGGACAGGGGGCATGAAAAACTGTTTTTT	CASSSGDRGHEKLFF
.	TRBV4-1	TRBJ1-5	.	TGCGCCAGCAGCCAAGATCTAGGAAGGGCCTTCAATCAGCCCCAGCATTTT	CASSQDLGRAFNQPQHF
.	TRBV29-1	TRBJ1-6	.	TGCAGCGTTGAAGTTACAGACAGTGGCGGCTCACCCCTCCACTTT	CSVEVTDSGGSPLHF